These 16 T cell receptor beta chains were all obtained from the same sample, sequenced in a study of shared clonotypes between healthy human individuals. Naive CD8 cells lacked CD45RO, underwent positive selection for CCR7 and left out terminally differentiated effector memory CD45RA+ cells. Sequencing used immunoSEQ multiplex PCR; TCRdb keeps in-frame clones, though not all of them. The repertoire holds roughly 650,000 clones, with about 96% as singletons. The material sequenced was naive CD8+ T cells sorted from blood. These receptors originate from a woman aged 25 to 39 in good health.

The chain employs TRBV28 and TRBJ1-2, with a weak D call TRBD1 (6 bases). The CDR3 is 17 residues long. Trimming shortened V by 7 bases and J by 2 bases, and 23 bases separated the two germline ends. Germline assignment: CDR1 MDHEN and CDR2 SYDVKM. CDR3 DNA sequence: TGTGCCAGCACCTCTAGAAACAGGGCGAGACTAAACTATGGCTACACCTTC. Protein: CASTSRNRARLNYGYTF.

The V call is TRBV7-8, the J call TRBJ2-2; 15 bases are shared with TRBD2. The trim removed 2 bases at V and 7 bases at J, leaving 8 bases unmatched. This CDR3 contains 18 residues. In germline, CDR1 is SGHVS, CDR2 FQNEAQ. CDR3 in DNA: TGTGCCAGCAGCTTAACGCCTGGACTAGCGGGAGGGGTCGGGGAGCTGTTTTTT. Encoded protein: CASSLTPGLAGGVGELFF.

CDR3 DNA sequence: TGTGCCAGCAGCTTGGGGTTTCGGGGGCTAGCCACTGAAGCTTTCTTT. Encoded protein: CASSLGFRGLATEAFF. The gene calls are TRBV5-6 and TRBJ1-1, with a tentative D call TRBD1 (6 bases). The CDR3 has 16 residues. With 0 bases removed from V and 4 bases from J, the gap between germline ends came to 16 bases. Germline CDR1 is SGHDT and CDR2 is YYEEEE.

This rearrangement joins TRBV28 to TRBJ2-5; 10 bases line up with TRBD2. V was clipped by 10 bases and J by 4 bases; unmatched bases: 12. Germline CDR1 is MDHEN and CDR2 is SYDVKM. CDR3 size: 15 residues. In nucleotides, the CDR3 is TGTGCCACCCAAGGTCTAGCGGGAGTTATAGAGACCCAGTACTTC. Encoded protein: CATQGLAGVIETQYF.

This chain links TRBV6-6 with TRBJ1-5; D uncertain. Deletions cut 6 bases from V and 8 bases from J, with 14 bases between. CDR1 is MNHNY and CDR2 is SVGAGI in the germline V gene (reference sequence). This CDR3 has 13 amino acids. CDR3 sequence reads: CASSPPFWKPQHF. The DNA of the CDR3 is TGTGCCAGCAGCCCTCCCTTCTGGAAGCCCCAGCATTTT.

This clone has just one count. The gene calls are TRBV28 and TRBJ1-2, with D perhaps TRBD1 (5 bases). The V end lost 4 bases, the J end lost 0 bases, and 15 bases lay between the germline ends. Germline V gives CDR1 MDHEN, CDR2 SYDVKM. The CDR3 is made up of 16 amino acids. CDR3 sequence: CASSSGHFVSNYGYTF. The CDR3 bases are TGTGCCAGCAGTTCCGGACACTTCGTCTCTAACTATGGCTACACCTTC.

The genes are TRBV25-1 and TRBJ1-4, with D unresolved. The CDR3 totals 15 residues. Germline CDR1 reads MGHDK; CDR2 reads SYGVNS. Trimming removed 10 bases from V and 7 bases from J, with 22 bases in between. The CDR3 bases are TGTGCCACCAGCCCCGGGAGGGTGATGGGTGAAAAACTGTTTTTT. This gives the protein CATSPGRVMGEKLFF.

The J gene is TRBJ1-3, the V gene TRBV28, with D tentatively TRBD1 (5 bases). Germline CDR1 is MDHEN and CDR2 is SYDVKM. Trimming removed 2 bases from V and 9 bases from J, with 26 bases in between. This CDR3 has 18 residues. The CDR3 is CASSLRVDTRTSSGTIYF. The CDR3 DNA sequence: TGTGCCAGCAGTTTAAGGGTAGACACCAGGACATCATCGGGCACCATATATTTT.

This rearrangement joins TRBV28 to TRBJ1-5; D ambiguous. The germline V gene encodes CDR1 MDHEN and CDR2 SYDVKM. V lost 7 bases and J 4 bases, leaving 14 bases between the germline ends. The CDR3 is made up of 14 amino acids. The CDR3 is CASTIRERNQPQHF. CDR3 nucleotides: TGTGCCAGCACCATCCGCGAGCGGAATCAGCCCCAGCATTTT.

The chain has TRBV7-9 and TRBJ2-5, with D possibly being TRBD2 (6 bases). The CDR3 totals 13 residues. Per the germline V gene, CDR1 is SEHNR and CDR2 is FQNEAQ (reference sequence). Trimming removed 6 bases from V and 9 bases from J, with 17 bases in between. CDR3 in amino acids: CASSRSGSGAQYF. Here the CDR3 DNA reads TGTGCCAGCAGTCGGAGCGGGTCCGGGGCCCAGTACTTC.

Regarding this clone: Other DNA sequences from this sample encode an identical CDR3 as well. This chain links TRBV6-5 with TRBJ1-1; weak D call: TRBD1 (6 bases). The CDR3 is made up of 14 amino acids. The germline CDR1 and CDR2 sequences are MNHEY and SVGAGI. Trimming removed 3 bases from V and 1 base from J, with 9 bases in between. The CDR3 reads CASSYSGENTEAFF. DNA for the CDR3: TGTGCCAGCAGTTATTCAGGGGAGAACACTGAAGCTTTCTTT.

This clone has a handful of counts. The same CDR3 arises from other DNA sequences in this sample as well. The chain couples TRBV29-1 to TRBJ1-1; D is ambiguous. With 3 bases removed from V and 5 bases from J, the gap between germline ends came to 4 bases. The V gene's germline CDR1 is SQVTM and CDR2 ANQGSEA. CDR3 length equals 10 residues. CDR3 sequence: CSVESTEAFF. The CDR3 DNA is TGCAGCGTTGAGAGTACTGAAGCTTTCTTT.

The V call is TRBV28, the J call TRBJ1-1; D unresolved. The CDR3 spans 16 residues. Trimming removed 6 bases at V and 7 bases at J, with 24 bases between. Germline CDR1 reads MDHEN; CDR2 reads SYDVKM. The CDR3 region is CASSTRTGPKGSEAFF. The CDR3 DNA sequence: TGTGCCAGCAGCACTCGTACCGGGCCCAAAGGGAGTGAAGCTTTCTTT.

The chain combines TRBV4-2 with TRBJ2-5, with 11 bases aligning to TRBD2. The germline gives CDR1 LGHNA, CDR2 YNFKEQ. CDR3 size: 15 residues. The V segment lost 3 bases and the J segment 11 bases; nucleotides outside the gene matches: 11. The CDR3 reads CASSQSPGTSGEQYF. CDR3 sequence (DNA): TGTGCCAGCAGCCAGAGTCCCGGGACTAGCGGTGAGCAGTACTTC.

The chain links TRBV30 to TRBJ1-2; D is unclear. Per the germline V gene, CDR1 is GTSNPN and CDR2 is SVGIG (reference sequence). The CDR3 loop spans 13 amino acids. V lost 4 bases, J lost 8 bases, and 17 bases lay in between. This CDR3 reads CAWNPTGVYGYTF. CDR3 nucleotide sequence: TGTGCCTGGAACCCCACCGGGGTTTACGGCTACACCTTC.

The chain combines TRBV29-1 with TRBJ1-1; D is undetermined. Looked up from germline, CDR1 is SQVTM and CDR2 is ANQGSEA. The CDR3 extends over 12 amino acids. The V end was cut by 6 bases, the J end by 6 bases, with 14 bases between. The CDR3 nucleotides are TGCAGCGTGCTGGACGGTAACGCTGAAGCTTTCTTT. Translation: CSVLDGNAEAFF. Variable domain in full (rest from reference TRBV29-1 and TRBJ1-1): SAVISQKPSRDICQRGTSLTIQCQVDSQVTMMFWYRQQPGQSLTLIATANQGSEATYESGFVIDKFPISRPNLTFSTLTVSNMSPEDSSIYLCSVLDGNAEAFFGQGTRLTVV.